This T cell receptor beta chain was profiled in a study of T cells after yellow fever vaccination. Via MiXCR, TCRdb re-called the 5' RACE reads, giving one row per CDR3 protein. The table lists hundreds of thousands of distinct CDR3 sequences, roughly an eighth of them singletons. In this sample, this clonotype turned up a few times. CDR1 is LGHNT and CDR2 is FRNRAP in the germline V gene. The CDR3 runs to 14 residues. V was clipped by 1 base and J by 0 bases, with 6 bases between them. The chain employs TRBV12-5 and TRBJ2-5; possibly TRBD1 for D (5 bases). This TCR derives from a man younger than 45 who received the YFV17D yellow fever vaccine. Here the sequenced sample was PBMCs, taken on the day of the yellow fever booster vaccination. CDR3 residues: CASGLDRNQETQYF. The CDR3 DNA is TGTGCTAGTGGTTTGGACAGGAACCAAGAGACCCAGTACTTC.